The T cell receptor beta chain under discussion was sequenced for a study of STAT5B mutations in CD4+ large granular lymphocyte leukemia. Findings and caveats of the study: 8/27 top patient clones versus 2/35 control clones were TRBV06-family.

Looked up from germline, CDR1 is KGHSH and CDR2 is LQKENI. This CDR3 has 16 amino acids. J gave up 0 bases and V 3 bases, and 4 bases lay outside the gene matches. With regard to this clone: Its antigen is not identified.

Assay used: immunoSEQ multiplex PCR; TCRdb lists only in-frame clones, some missing. The table records 30,000 or so clones, 85% to 90% of them present only once. The sequence came from a human donor in good health. The V and J genes are TRBV18 and TRBJ2-7; TRBD1 matches at 11 bases. What was sequenced was CD4+ T cells from blood buffy coats. CDR3 sequence: CASSPPGTGGSYEQYF. CDR3 DNA: TGTGCCAGCTCACCGCCCGGGACAGGGGGCTCCTACGAGCAGTACTTC.